This TCR beta chain derives from a study of T cells after yellow fever vaccination (dated 2019 in TCRdb). Study-level background: The SMART-Seq v4 Ultra Low Input RNA kit was used to prepare libraries from fractions with low cell numbers. Bulk TCR alpha and beta repertoires were sequenced longitudinally to track T-cell clones before and after primary and booster YFV17D yellow fever vaccination. The cohort comprised two healthy male donors, one aged 18 to 30 and one aged 30 to 39 years. Blood was drawn at multiple timepoints before and after primary and secondary immunization, with bulk PBMC replicates and cell subsets isolated. Broader findings and caveats from the paper: Only a couple of donors were included in the study, so the extent to which the findings can be generalized is limited. FACS-sorted repertoires could contain abundant contaminating clonotypes from the bulk population, so computational filtering was required. The secondary T-cell response was weaker than the primary response but faster, peaking on day 5 instead of day 15. A small fraction of clonotypes showed up in both the CD4 and CD8 compartments, probably as a result of convergent recombination. After the booster, most clones that had expanded after primary vaccination were detected again (around 96% of CD4 and about 88% of CD8), suggesting broad maintenance of memory.

Reading the label with the study, this specimen's treatment or condition is: live attenuated yellow fever vaccine strain. At each blood-draw timepoint, two biological replicates of bulk PBMCs were collected. PBMCs were isolated from peripheral blood using a standard Ficoll-Paque protocol. TriZol was used to extract RNA from bulk PBMCs, from CD4 and CD8 fractions, and from dextramer-positive and dextramer-negative fractions. The CDR3 numbers 14 residues from cysteine through phenylalanine. The retained sequence is limited to the CDR3, 42 bases, with the frame set at the first base. Unmatched junction bases come to 7, with V trimmed by 5 bases and J by 5 bases. The instrument given in TCRdb is Illumina NovaSeq 6000. Synthesis of TCR cDNA relied on 5'RACE template switching, a step that introduced a universal primer site along with unique molecular identifiers. Priming of cDNA synthesis was performed from both the TCR alpha and TCR beta constant segments. Two PCR steps were used to amplify libraries, with sample barcodes and sequencing adapters being added in the second step. Sequencing of libraries was performed on Illumina HiSeq 2500 (2x100 bp) or NovaSeq (2x150 bp). In the original analysis: Demultiplexing of reads and collapsing into UMI consensus sequences were performed with MIGEC, and V(D)J alignment was carried out with MiXCR. Clonotypes responding to the vaccine were identified with edgeR on replicate PBMC samples, with the criteria of FDR below 0.01 and a log2 fold change above 5 up to day 15. Bulk clonotypes were assigned CD4 or CD8 identity according to which sequenced CD4 or CD8 repertoire held them at higher abundance. TCRdb cleaned the public reads at Q25 with fastp, built clones with MiXCR and kept in-frame beta chains. Rows with one shared CDR3 protein collapse into an entry with the most common genes and DNA. The authors' filters were not applied to this entry. The sample table lists 250,000 to 400,000 distinct CDR3 sequences, over 4% of them with a count of one. The top ten clones comprise about 22% of the sample.

This clonotype turned up a few times. This receptor's antigen is unknown. Base qualities are not at hand, and no much larger clone is one base apart. In this chain, TRBV12-3 or TRBV12-4 is recombined with TRBJ2-5, with 8 junctional bases fitting TRBD1. Sequences were derived from PBMCs, sampled 5 days after the yellow fever booster vaccination. The clonotype originates from a man between 18 and 29 years old who received the YFV17D yellow fever vaccine. The encoded CDR3 is CASSTRQGIETQYF. The DNA reads TGTGCCAGCAGTACGCGACAGGGGATCGAGACCCAGTACTTC.